The present T cell receptor (beta chain) was sequenced within a study of blood T cell repertoires in COVID-19. The overall study: The origin of the acute and convalescent COVID-19 samples was the United States, Italy and Spain. The cDNA or gDNA used as material had been derived from T cells, B-cell-depleted T cells, or PBMCs.

The table lists this clone with a count of one. Per the study methods: Reference gene primer amplification gave estimated nucleated cell counts. Method: immunoSEQ multiplex PCR; TCRdb's copy keeps in-frame clones and lacks some. V and J calls and clone size are as listed in that table; D and trimming were resolved from the DNA. The data hold 100,000 to 150,000 clones, with more than 70% observed a single time. The CDR3 extends over 17 amino acids. V lost 4 bases to trimming and J lost 0 bases, with 19 bases between them. Germline V CDR1 and CDR2: SGHRS, YFSETQ. This sequence joins TRBV5-1 and TRBJ1-1, with D tentatively TRBD1 (5 bases). Sequencing was done on a sample of peripheral blood. This TCR was sampled from a woman of 80 years or more with acute or convalescent COVID-19. The CDR3 loop is CASSGRGENIMNTEAFF. The CDR3 bases are TGCGCCAGCAGCGGACGGGGGGAGAACATTATGAACACTGAAGCTTTCTTT.